This is a list of T cell receptor beta chains from one sample in a study of blood T cell repertoires in COVID-19. Sequencing used immunoSEQ multiplex PCR; TCRdb keeps in-frame clones, though not all of them. Of approximately 130,000 clones listed, approximately 80% are singletons. The sample comprised peripheral blood. The receptors derive from a human donor in a cohort sampled during active COVID-19. Each CDR3 is given with its conserved first and last residue. The D gene is left open where the match is weak. Some rows mark clone size as missing; the rest say once, few, many or name a class of expanded clone.

.	.	TRBV5-1	TRBJ2-3	CASSLGLAGSTTQYF	TGCGCCAGCAGCTTGGGGTTGGCGGGGAGCACTACGCAGTATTTT
TRBD2	.	TRBV28	TRBJ2-1	CASSLPVGTSGNNEQFF	TGTGCCAGCAGTCTACCGGTAGGGACTAGCGGGAACAATGAGCAGTTCTTC
.	.	TRBV21-1	TRBJ1-1	CASSKGRDSEAFF	TGTGCCAGCAGCAAAGGCCGGGACAGTGAAGCTTTCTTT
.	.	TRBV10-1	TRBJ2-3	CASSEQGTDTQYF	TGCGCCAGCAGTGAGCAGGGCACAGATACGCAGTATTTT
.	.	TRBV13	TRBJ2-2	CASSQRGQDTGELFF	TGTGCCAGCAGCCAACGGGGTCAGGACACCGGGGAGCTGTTTTTT
TRBD1	.	TRBV5-1	TRBJ1-6	CASSLLEEGASGSPLHF	TGCGCCAGCAGCTTACTTGAGGAGGGGGCTTCAGGTTCACCCCTCCACTTT
.	.	TRBV6-5	TRBJ2-3	CASSWSQADTQYF	TGTGCCAGCAGTTGGTCTCAGGCAGATACGCAGTATTTT
.	once	TRBV28	TRBJ1-1	CASSLQGRTEAFF	TGTGCCAGCAGTTTACAGGGGCGCACTGAAGCTTTCTTT
.	once	TRBV7-8	TRBJ2-7	CASSLAIRSWGGPYEQYF	TGTGCCAGCAGCTTAGCGATCCGAAGTTGGGGGGGGCCCTACGAGCAGTACTTC
TRBD1	.	TRBV6-2/TRBV6-3	TRBJ1-6	CASSYFTGQGGKSPLHF	TGTGCCAGCAGTTACTTCACGGGACAGGGTGGAAAGTCACCCCTCCACTTT
TRBD1	few	TRBV29-1	TRBJ1-1	CSVRDRGWNTEAFF	TGCAGCGTCCGAGACAGGGGGTGGAACACTGAAGCTTTCTTT
.	.	TRBV19	TRBJ2-1	CASSEGDAKSYNEQFF	TGTGCCAGTAGCGAGGGGGACGCAAAATCCTACAATGAGCAGTTCTTC
TRBD1	.	TRBV11-2	TRBJ1-1	CASSRQGETEAFF	TGTGCCAGCAGCAGGCAGGGGGAGACTGAAGCTTTCTTT
.	.	TRBV10-3	TRBJ2-3	CAISEDRTRGDTQYF	TGTGCCATCAGTGAGGACCGGACTAGGGGGGATACGCAGTATTTT
.	.	TRBV5-5	TRBJ1-1	CASSWEYRQAAGTEAFF	TGTGCCAGCAGCTGGGAGTACCGACAGGCCGCGGGCACTGAAGCTTTCTTT
TRBD2	.	TRBV5-1	TRBJ2-5	CASSLPTSGGGETQYF	TGCGCCAGCAGCCTTCCGACTAGCGGGGGCGGGGAGACCCAGTACTTC
.	few	TRBV14	TRBJ2-7	CASSQASYEQYF	TGTGCCAGCAGCCAAGCCAGCTACGAGCAGTACTTC
.	.	TRBV11-3	TRBJ2-1	CASSLGGGQHNEQFF	TGTGCCAGCAGCTTAGGAGGGGGTCAGCACAATGAGCAGTTCTTC
.	.	TRBV10-2	TRBJ1-5	CASSSQGNQPQHF	TGCGCCAGCAGTTCCCAGGGTAATCAGCCCCAGCATTTT
TRBD1	few	TRBV6-5	TRBJ1-2	CASRWDSTNYGYTF	TGTGCCAGCAGATGGGACAGCACTAACTATGGCTACACCTTC
.	.	TRBV7-2	TRBJ1-6	CASSFGNSPLHF	TGTGCCAGCAGCTTCGGTAATTCACCCCTCCACTTT
TRBD1	.	TRBV7-6	TRBJ2-6	CASSLNQGAGANVLTF	TGTGCCAGCAGCCTCAACCAGGGGGCTGGGGCCAACGTCCTGACTTTC
TRBD1	few	TRBV6-6	TRBJ1-2	CASSAGQGSAGYTF	TGTGCCAGCAGTGCGGGACAGGGGAGCGCTGGCTACACCTTC
.	.	TRBV2	TRBJ2-7	CASSEVGGAYEQYF	TGTGCCAGCAGTGAAGTAGGAGGGGCCTACGAGCAGTACTTC
TRBD1	.	TRBV5-4	TRBJ1-6	CASSLTGGDGALHF	TGTGCCAGCAGCTTGACAGGGGGCGATGGGGCCCTCCACTTT
.	.	TRBV12-3/TRBV12-4	TRBJ2-3	CASTYTDTQYF	TGTGCCAGCACCTACACAGATACGCAGTATTTT
.	.	TRBV5-6	TRBJ2-7	CASSLARGSWEQYF	TGTGCCAGCAGCCTTGCAAGGGGATCGTGGGAGCAGTACTTC
.	.	TRBV7-8	TRBJ2-7	CASSPGTPFGQYF	TGTGCCAGCAGCCCAGGGACACCCTTCGGGCAGTACTTC
.	.	TRBV7-2	TRBJ2-5	CASSLGNPLGTQYF	TGTGCCAGCAGCCTAGGGAATCCCCTAGGGACCCAGTACTTC
TRBD2	.	TRBV2	TRBJ2-7	CASSVSGGAYEQYF	TGTGCCAGCAGTGTTAGCGGGGGGGCGTACGAGCAGTACTTC
.	.	TRBV7-2	TRBJ2-1	CASSYDSLLYNEQFF	TGTGCCAGCAGCTATGACTCGCTTCTGTACAATGAGCAGTTCTTC
TRBD1	.	TRBV3-1/TRBV3-2	TRBJ2-2	CASSQYGTGLAGELFF	TGTGCCAGCAGTCAATATGGGACAGGGTTGGCCGGGGAGCTGTTTTTT
.	.	TRBV6-5	TRBJ2-3	CASSRQEGYTQYF	TGTGCCAGCAGTCGGCAGGAGGGGTATACGCAGTATTTT
TRBD2	.	TRBV4-2	TRBJ2-3	CASSQDDGTSGAGDTQYF	TGTGCCAGCAGCCAAGATGATGGGACTAGCGGGGCTGGGGATACGCAGTATTTT
TRBD1	.	TRBV4-1	TRBJ1-1	CASSQRQGNTEAFF	TGCGCCAGCAGCCAGAGACAGGGGAACACTGAAGCTTTCTTT
TRBD2	.	TRBV28	TRBJ2-7	CASRGPGGEQYF	TGTGCCAGCAGGGGTCCCGGGGGGGAGCAGTACTTC
TRBD2	.	TRBV18	TRBJ2-7	CASSPGRGVYEQYF	TGTGCCAGCTCACCGGGACGGGGGGTATACGAGCAGTACTTC
.	.	TRBV5-1	TRBJ2-1	CASSMTRESSYNEQFF	TGCGCCAGCAGCATGACCAGGGAAAGCTCCTACAATGAGCAGTTCTTC
.	.	TRBV12-3/TRBV12-4	TRBJ1-3	CAEGDSGNTIYF	TGTGCGGAGGGAGACTCTGGAAACACCATATATTTT
TRBD2	.	TRBV5-4	TRBJ2-5	CASSLVAGSQETQYF	TGTGCCAGCAGCTTGGTAGCGGGGTCACAAGAGACCCAGTACTTC
TRBD1	many	TRBV5-4	TRBJ1-2	CASSRGTGESGYTF	TGTGCCAGCAGCCGTGGGACAGGGGAATCTGGCTACACCTTC
.	.	TRBV14	TRBJ2-5	CASSQVSKETQYF	TGTGCCAGCAGTCAAGTCAGTAAAGAGACCCAGTACTTC
TRBD1	few	TRBV5-1	TRBJ1-6	CASSLATGGANSPLHF	TGCGCCAGCAGCTTAGCGACAGGGGGCGCAAATTCACCCCTCCACTTT
.	.	TRBV10-3	TRBJ1-1	CATGRDTEAFF	TGTGCCACGGGCAGGGACACTGAAGCTTTCTTT
.	.	TRBV19	TRBJ1-2	CASSSTGSGYTF	TGTGCCAGTAGTAGCACGGGAAGCGGCTACACCTTC
.	.	TRBV10-1	TRBJ1-3	CASGQTRYSGNTIYF	TGCGCCAGCGGCCAAACACGATACTCTGGAAACACCATATATTTT
TRBD2	.	TRBV9	TRBJ2-5	CASGGVAGAQETQYF	TGTGCCAGCGGAGGGGTAGCGGGGGCACAAGAGACCCAGTACTTC
.	once	TRBV12-3/TRBV12-4	TRBJ2-7	CASSLGATYEQYF	TGTGCCAGCAGTTTAGGAGCTACCTACGAGCAGTACTTC
.	few	TRBV7-2	TRBJ2-1	CASSGLSNEQFF	TGTGCCAGCAGCGGTCTTAGCAATGAGCAGTTCTTC
.	.	TRBV19	TRBJ1-6	CASSTGVYNSPLHF	TGTGCCAGTAGTACAGGGGTATATAATTCACCCCTCCACTTT
TRBD1	.	TRBV5-1	TRBJ2-2	CASSLMGQGAGGELFF	TGCGCCAGCAGCTTGATGGGACAGGGGGCAGGCGGGGAGCTGTTTTTT
TRBD1	.	TRBV5-1	TRBJ2-2	CASSRDSANTGELFF	TGCGCCAGCAGCCGGGACAGCGCGAACACCGGGGAGCTGTTTTTT
TRBD1	.	TRBV6-5	TRBJ1-4	CASSVLRDRVEKLFF	TGTGCCAGCAGCGTACTCCGGGACAGGGTTGAAAAACTGTTTTTT
.	once	TRBV5-5	TRBJ1-5	CASSLDRGNQPQHF	TGTGCCAGCAGCTTGGACCGGGGCAATCAGCCCCAGCATTTT
TRBD1	.	TRBV18	TRBJ2-5	CASSPPTGAETQYF	TGTGCCAGCTCACCACCGACAGGGGCGGAGACCCAGTACTTC
.	once	TRBV29-1	TRBJ2-7	CSVDFGGSYEQYF	TGCAGCGTTGATTTTGGCGGAAGCTACGAGCAGTACTTC